The text below deals with one T cell receptor beta chain. Its antigen is as yet unknown. Trimming left V 0 bases short and J 1 base short, with 10 bases between. The CDR3 length is 15 residues. Looked up from germline, CDR1 is MNHEY and CDR2 is SVGAGI. This sample is part of a study of OX40 agonist ivuxolimab in advanced cancers. About the research overall: In this cohort, patients received ivuxolimab, an agonistic anti-OX40 (CD134) antibody. Patients achieving partial responses numbered three: one hepatocellular carcinoma case and two cutaneous melanoma cases.

General study points: The study did not work out the antigen specificity of the expanded peripheral T cells. Nonresponders, in some cases, also had low normalized T-cell clonal expansion.

Clones were sequenced by immunoSEQ multiplex PCR, and TCRdb holds only the in-frame ones, with some missing. The sample has tens of thousands of clones, almost 90% seen once. This chain connects TRBV6-5 to TRBJ2-7; no clear D gene. The specimen was CD4+ or CD8+ T cells sorted from blood, collected in a trial of the OX40 agonist ivuxolimab. This receptor was identified in an adult with an advanced solid tumor such as melanoma, head and neck, liver or kidney cancer. The CDR3 loop is CASSYSADPSYEQYF. The CDR3 DNA follows: TGTGCCAGCAGTTACTCCGCAGACCCGTCCTACGAGCAGTACTTC.